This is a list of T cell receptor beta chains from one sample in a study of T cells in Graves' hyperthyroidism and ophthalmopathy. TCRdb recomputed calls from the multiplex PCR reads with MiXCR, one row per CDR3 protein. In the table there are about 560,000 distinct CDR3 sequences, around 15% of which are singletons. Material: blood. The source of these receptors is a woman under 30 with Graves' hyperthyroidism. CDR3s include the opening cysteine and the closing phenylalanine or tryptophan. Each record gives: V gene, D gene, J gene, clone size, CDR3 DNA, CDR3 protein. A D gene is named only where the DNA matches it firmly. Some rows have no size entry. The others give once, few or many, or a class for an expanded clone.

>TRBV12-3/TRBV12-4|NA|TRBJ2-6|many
TGTGCCAGCAGTAAAAAGGGGGAGGAGTACTCTGGGGCCAACGTCCTGACTTTC
CASSKKGEEYSGANVLTF
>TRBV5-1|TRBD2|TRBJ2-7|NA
TGCGCCAGCAGCTTGGGTAGCGGGTTAGCCTACGAGCAGTGCTTC
CASSLGSGLAYEQCF
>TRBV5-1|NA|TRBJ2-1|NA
TGCGCCAGCAGCGACCAATTACAGGGAAACGCCTACAATGAGCAGTTCTTC
CASSDQLQGNAYNEQFF
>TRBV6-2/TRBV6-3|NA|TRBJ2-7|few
TGTGCCAGCAGCGGGGGGCCGGGCGAGCAGTACTTC
CASSGGPGEQYF
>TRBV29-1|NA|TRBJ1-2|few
TGCAGCGTTGAAGAGTCGGCGGTTAACTATGGCTACACCTTC
CSVEESAVNYGYTF
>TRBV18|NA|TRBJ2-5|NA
TGTGCCAGCTCACCCCAAGACAGCGGGGAGACCCAGTACTTC
CASSPQDSGETQYF
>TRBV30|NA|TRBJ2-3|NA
TGTGCCTGGAGTGTGGGGGCAGGGGAAGATACGCAGTATTTT
CAWSVGAGEDTQYF
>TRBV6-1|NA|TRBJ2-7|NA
TGTGCCAGCAGCCGCCAACTAGTTACCTCCTACGAGCAGTACTTC
CASSRQLVTSYEQYF
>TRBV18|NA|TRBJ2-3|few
TGTGCCAGCTCCAGAGCCCTGGACAGCACAGATACGCAGTATTTT
CASSRALDSTDTQYF
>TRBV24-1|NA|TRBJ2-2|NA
TGTGCCACCGGAAAGGACGGAGGGACAGAGAACACCGGGGAGCTGTTTTTT
CATGKDGGTENTGELFF
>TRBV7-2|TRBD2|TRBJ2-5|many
TGTGCCAGCAGCTTAGCTCTCGCGGGAGGGGGAGAGACCCAGTACTTC
CASSLALAGGGETQYF
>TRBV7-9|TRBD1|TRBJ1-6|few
TGTGCCAGCAGCCATTTGGACAGGGGTAATTCACCCCTCCACTTT
CASSHLDRGNSPLHF
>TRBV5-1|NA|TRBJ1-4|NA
TGCGCCAGCAGCTTTGCGGCCCGGGGTGAAAAACTGTTTTTT
CASSFAARGEKLFF
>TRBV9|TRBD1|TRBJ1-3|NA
TGTGCCAGCAGCGGAGACAGGGATCGAAACACCATATATTTT
CASSGDRDRNTIYF
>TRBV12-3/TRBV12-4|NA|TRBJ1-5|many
TGTGCCAGCAGTTTGGGGCTCGCGGGCAATCAGCCCCAGCATTTT
CASSLGLAGNQPQHF
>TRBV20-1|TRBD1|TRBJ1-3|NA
TGCAGTGCTTGGACAGGTTTTGGAAACACCATATATTTT
CSAWTGFGNTIYF
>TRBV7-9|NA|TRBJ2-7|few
TGTGCCAGCAGCTACCCGGGAACGTCCTACGAGCAGTACTTC
CASSYPGTSYEQYF
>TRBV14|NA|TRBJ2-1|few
TGTGCCAGCAGCCACCTGGGGCCGAGGAATGAGCAGTTCTTC
CASSHLGPRNEQFF
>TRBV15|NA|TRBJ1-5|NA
TGTGCCACCAGCAGAGATCTAAGCAATCAGCCCCAGCATTTT
CATSRDLSNQPQHF
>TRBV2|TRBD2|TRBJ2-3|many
TGTGCCAGCAGTGCGGGACTAGCGGGTGGCACAGATACGCAGTATTTT
CASSAGLAGGTDTQYF
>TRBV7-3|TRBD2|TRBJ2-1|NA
TGTGCCAGCAGCTTAAATGCGGGGGGCCCCGGCAATGAGCAGTTCTTC
CASSLNAGGPGNEQFF
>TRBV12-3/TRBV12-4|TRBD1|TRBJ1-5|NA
TGTGCCAGCAGTTTCGTGGGTCTCGGGACAGGGGGCGTTCTTCATCAGCCCCAGCATTTT
CASSFVGLGTGGVLHQPQHF
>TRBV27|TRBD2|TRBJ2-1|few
TGTGCCAGCAGTTTTAGTTCTAGCGGAAAAGCCTTCTCCTACAATGAGCAGTTCTTC
CASSFSSSGKAFSYNEQFF
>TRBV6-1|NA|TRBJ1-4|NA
TGTGCCAGCATATTGGGGAAACTCCGTAATGAAAAACTGTTTTTT
CASILGKLRNEKLFF
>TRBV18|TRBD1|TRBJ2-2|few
TGTGCCAGCTCACCGGGGACAGTCGGGACCGGGGAGCTGTTTTTT
CASSPGTVGTGELFF
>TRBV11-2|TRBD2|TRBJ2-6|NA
TGTGCCAGCAGCTTAGCACTAGCGGCTGGGGCCAACGTCCTGACTTTC
CASSLALAAGANVLTF
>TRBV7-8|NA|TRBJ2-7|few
TGTGCCAGCGCTGACGGACCCTACGAGCAGTACTTC
CASADGPYEQYF
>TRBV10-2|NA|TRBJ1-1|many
TGCGCCAGCAGTGACAGGTGGGACACTGAAGCTTTCTTT
CASSDRWDTEAFF
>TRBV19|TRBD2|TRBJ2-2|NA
TGTGCCAGTAGTCTCTGGGTAGCGGGAGTTGGTACCGGGGAGCTGTTTTTT
CASSLWVAGVGTGELFF
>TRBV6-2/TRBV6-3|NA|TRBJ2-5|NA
TGTGCCAGCAGTTACTCGGGGGGGCGGCAAGAGACCCAGTACTTC
CASSYSGGRQETQYF
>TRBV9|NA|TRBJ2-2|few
TGTGCCAGCAGCTATAGCGTGTCCGTCGGCGGGGAGCTGTTTTTT
CASSYSVSVGGELFF
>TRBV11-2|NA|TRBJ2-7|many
TGTGCCAGCAGCCCTCCTGAGTACGAGCAGTACTTC
CASSPPEYEQYF
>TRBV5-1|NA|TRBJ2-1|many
TGCGCCAGCAGCTTGGACCGGACAGTTGGGGATGAGCAGTTCTTC
CASSLDRTVGDEQFF
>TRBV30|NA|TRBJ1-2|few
TGTGCCTGGAGTCCACTTCTGTCGGGAGGCTACACCTTC
CAWSPLLSGGYTF
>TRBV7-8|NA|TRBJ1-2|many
TGTGCCAGCAGCCGGCGATCACAGGGTCTGAACTATGGCTACACCTTC
CASSRRSQGLNYGYTF
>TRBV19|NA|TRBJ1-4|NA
TGTGCCAGTAGTATAGGAGGCACGGACGTGGAAAAACTGTTTTTT
CASSIGGTDVEKLFF
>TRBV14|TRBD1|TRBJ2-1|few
TGTGCCAGCAGCCACAGGACAGGGGGCCACAATGAGCAGTTCTTC
CASSHRTGGHNEQFF
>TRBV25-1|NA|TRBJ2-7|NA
TGTGCCAGCAGGGGAGTAGTAGAGCAGTACTTC
CASRGVVEQYF
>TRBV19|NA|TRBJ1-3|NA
TGTGCCAGTAGTGCCAGACAGCAACGCTCTGGAAACACCATATATTTT
CASSARQQRSGNTIYF
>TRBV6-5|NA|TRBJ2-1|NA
TGTGCCAGCAGTTACTCGAAAGCGGATGAGCAGTTCTTC
CASSYSKADEQFF
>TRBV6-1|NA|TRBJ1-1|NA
TGTGCCAGCAGCACCCGGACTGAAGCTTTCTTT
CASSTRTEAFF
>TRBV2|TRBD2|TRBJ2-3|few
TGTGCCAGCACCGAGGGGAGGGCAGATACGCAGTATTTT
CASTEGRADTQYF
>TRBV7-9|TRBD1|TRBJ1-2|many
TGTGCCAGCAGCTTATATGGGACAGGTGCTAACTATGGCTACACCTTC
CASSLYGTGANYGYTF
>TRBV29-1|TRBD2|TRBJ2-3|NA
TGCAGCGTTGAGTCCGGACTAGCGGGTTCAGATACGCAGTATTTT
CSVESGLAGSDTQYF